This T cell receptor (beta chain) appears in the sequencing data of a study of T cell responses to AZD1222 COVID-19 vaccine. Study at large: It was second doses at about 4 or about 12 weeks that were pooled. Study results and limitations: Repertoires in all cases were sampled only once the peak T cell response had passed. The breadth and depth of Spike-specific TCRs increased once two AZD1222 doses had been given.

This CDR3 is built from 15 residues. V lost 4 bases, J lost 6 bases, and 17 bases lay in between. The germline V gene has CDR1 SGDLS and CDR2 YYNGEE. The assay was immunoSEQ multiplex PCR, and TCRdb's table has in-frame clones only and misses some. The sample carries 95,000 to 100,000 clones, around 84% recorded once. With respect to this clone: Its antigen is unknown.

J is TRBJ1-5 and V is TRBV9; no clear D. The clonotype originates from an adult in good health. Sequences were derived from peripheral blood, sampled on day 0 of AZD1222 vaccination. The CDR3 reads CASSPDGGGVQPQHF. The CDR3 DNA follows: TGTGCCAGCAGCCCGGACGGTGGTGGGGTTCAGCCCCAGCATTTT.